This passage covers 18 T cell receptor beta chains from one sample sequenced in a study of blood T cells in healthy people across ages. The use of a sample-barcoded 5' primer and a J-beta primer mix characterized a second PCR of roughly 7 to 11 cycles. Each CDR3 protein gets one entry after TCRdb re-called the 5' RACE reads with MiXCR. The sample consists of around 1.1 million distinct CDR3 sequences, 35% to 45% of them appearing once. The sequencing input was blood. All receptors come from a man younger than 35 in good health.

The table lists this clonotype with a few counts. The chain is built from TRBV6-5 and TRBJ1-6; D unresolved. V was trimmed by 6 bases and J by 0 bases, leaving 12 bases between them. The CDR3 covers 16 residues. Germline lookup yields CDR1 MNHEY and CDR2 SVGAGI. CDR3 region: CASSFRARSYNSPLHF. The CDR3 DNA reads TGTGCCAGCAGCTTCCGGGCCCGCTCCTATAATTCACCCCTCCACTTT.

Worth noting for this clonotype: Possible read error: a much larger clone is one base away. This chain joins TRBV20-1 and TRBJ2-4; D remains unclear. The J call may be in error: the DNA end matches TRBJ2-7 better. Germline CDR1 DFQATT, CDR2 SNEGSKA (reference sequence). This CDR3 is 14 amino acids long. This chain's CDR3 is CSAYYDLYAYEQYF. The CDR3 region has the DNA TGCAGTGCGTACTATGACTTGTACGCCTACGAGCAGTACTTC.

The chain couples TRBV7-6 to TRBJ2-3; 7 positions agree with TRBD1. J gave up 4 bases and V 1 base, and 17 bases lay outside the gene matches. This CDR3 is built from 19 residues. Germline CDR1 SGHVS, CDR2 FNYEAQ. The CDR3 sequence is CASSLVPTGPGTAPDTQYF. The CDR3 DNA is TGTGCCAGCAGCTTAGTACCTACCGGTCCCGGGACAGCCCCAGATACGCAGTATTTT.

The chain uses TRBV20-1 and TRBJ2-1; D is unclear. Germline V CDR1 and CDR2: DFQATT, SNEGSKA (reference sequence). V was cut by 0 bases and J by 4 bases, with 13 bases left in between. This CDR3 has 15 amino acids. CDR3 amino acids: CSARDMVATYNEQFF. The CDR3 nucleotides are TGCAGTGCTAGAGATATGGTGGCAACTTACAATGAGCAGTTCTTC.

This clonotype was counted only a few times. V usage is TRBV14 and J usage is TRBJ1-2, with D possibly being TRBD1 (5 bases). The CDR3 is 15 residues long. The V gene's germline CDR1 is SGHDN and CDR2 FVKESK. The V and J ends lost 0 bases and 6 bases respectively, with 14 bases between them. CDR3 sequence: CASSQDRRGRDGYTF. CDR3 bases: TGTGCCAGCAGCCAAGATCGAAGGGGCCGTGATGGCTACACCTTC. The full variable domain, its missing parts supplied by reference TRBV14 and TRBJ1-2, is EAGVTQFPSHSVIEKGQTVTLRCDPISGHDNLYWYRRVMGKEIKFLLHFVKESKQDESGMPNNRFLAERTGGTYSTLKVQPAELEDSGVYFCASSQDRRGRDGYTFGSGTRLTVV.

The rearrangement links TRBV6-5 to TRBJ2-3; D tentatively reads TRBD1 or TRBD2 (6 bases each). CDR3 length: 13 amino acids. V dropped 4 bases and J dropped 10 bases, with 15 bases sitting between them. Germline CDR1 and CDR2: MNHEY and SVGAGI. The CDR3 bases are TGTGCCAGCAGTTTACTCAGGAGGGGGGCGCAGTATTTT. Its protein is CASSLLRRGAQYF.

The rearrangement uses TRBV13 and TRBJ1-4; D perhaps matches TRBD1 (6 bases). The CDR3 runs 15 residues. Germline values: CDR1 PRHDT, CDR2 FYEKMQ (reference sequence). The V end was cut by 2 bases, the J end by 10 bases, with 17 bases between. The CDR3 loop is CASSLNPGAGGKLFF. CDR3 DNA: TGTGCCAGCAGCTTAAATCCGGGGGCCGGTGGAAAACTGTTTTTT.

This clonotype was detected only a few times. The V and J genes are TRBV6-5 and TRBJ1-1; D is unclear. The V and J ends lost 2 bases and 0 bases respectively, with 13 bases between them. Germline CDR1 and CDR2: MNHEY and SVGAGI. The CDR3 has 16 residues. Written as DNA, the CDR3 is TGTGCCAGCAGTTACAGTGGGGTGGGGATGAACACTGAAGCTTTCTTT. It translates to CASSYSGVGMNTEAFF.

The sample holds a few counts of this clonotype. This chain uses TRBV5-1 with TRBJ2-1; D not certain. Judging by the DNA end, TRBJ2-7 fits better; the J call may be wrong. This CDR3 is 15 amino acids long. CDR1 SGHRS and CDR2 YFSETQ come from the germline V gene. The CDR3 region is CASSLSGESYNEQYF. The CDR3 nucleotides read TGCGCCAGCAGCTTGTCGGGTGAATCCTACAATGAGCAGTACTTC.

V gene TRBV11-2 combines with J gene TRBJ2-3; 10 nucleotides line up with TRBD1. V dropped 4 bases and J dropped 9; count of bases not matched to a gene: 13. CDR3 length: 16 amino acids. Germline V gives CDR1 SGHAT, CDR2 FQNNGV. The CDR3 sequence: CASSSPRQGARLTQYF. The CDR3 DNA reads as TGTGCCAGCAGCTCCCCGAGACAGGGGGCTCGGCTAACGCAGTATTTT.

The chain joins TRBV6-5 to TRBJ1-2; D remains ambiguous. The CDR3 has 13 amino acids. V was shortened by 5 bases and J by 6 bases, with 13 bases between the two germline ends. Germline CDR1 reads MNHEY; CDR2 reads SVGAGI. The CDR3 sequence is CASSAIIGDGYTF. The CDR3 bases are TGTGCCAGCAGTGCCATCATTGGGGATGGCTACACCTTC.

A single count supports this clonotype. In nucleotides, the CDR3 is TGCGCCAGCAGCCAAGAAAGGGGGCTTAACACCGGGGAGCTGTTTTTT. Translating gives CASSQERGLNTGELFF. The V gene is TRBV4-1, the J gene TRBJ2-2; 7 nucleotides match TRBD1. This CDR3 comprises 16 residues. Germline assignment: CDR1 MGHRA and CDR2 YSYEKL. V dropped 0 bases and J dropped 2; count of bases not matched to a gene: 3.

This clonotype turned up a few times. The J gene is TRBJ1-2, the V gene TRBV3-1; D ambiguous. The germline CDR1 and CDR2 sequences are LGHDT and YNNKEL (reference sequence). Trimming took 2 bases from V and 8 from J, leaving 6 bases between them. The CDR3 has 11 amino acids. CDR3 region: CASSQQKGYTF. CDR3 in DNA: TGTGCCAGCAGCCAACAGAAGGGCTACACCTTC.

The DNA of the CDR3 is TGTGCCAGCGCCTATCTAGCGGGGACTAATGAGCAGTTCTTC. It codes for CASAYLAGTNEQFF. The chain has TRBV25-1 and TRBJ2-1; 9 bases agree with TRBD2. From germline, CDR1 is MGHDK and CDR2 SYGVNS. The CDR3 length is 14 residues. V was clipped by 8 bases and J by 7 bases; unmatched bases: 9.

Worth noting for this clonotype: A much larger clone lies one base from this, so it may be a read error. J is TRBJ2-5 and V is TRBV27; 7 nucleotides line up with TRBD2. Matching the DNA end better, TRBJ2-1 makes the J call doubtful. Germline V lookup: CDR1 MNHEY, CDR2 SMNVEV (reference sequence). This CDR3 is built from 16 residues. The CDR3 loop reads CASSSLPAGSSETQFF. In DNA form, the CDR3 reads TGTGCCAGCAGTTCCCTCCCAGCGGGGTCTTCAGAGACCCAGTTCTTC.

V and J are TRBV4-3 and TRBJ2-5; D is perhaps TRBD1 (6 bases). The V gene lost 4 bases and the J gene lost 11 bases, with 20 bases spanning the gap. The CDR3 extends over 14 amino acids. Germline values: CDR1 LGHNA, CDR2 YSLEER. The CDR3 sequence is CASSPKYRDNEQYF. CDR3 DNA: TGCGCCAGCAGCCCTAAGTACAGGGACAATGAGCAGTACTTC.

This sequence joins TRBV12-3 or TRBV12-4 and TRBJ2-3; 7 nucleotides line up with TRBD1. Unmatched junction bases numbered 13, after V lost 5 bases and J lost 5 bases. The CDR3 has 16 residues. The CDR3 DNA reads TGTGCCAGCAGTCCAGAGACAGGGTTGCGACGAGATACGCAGTATTTT. It specifies CASSPETGLRRDTQYF.

A word on this clonotype: The junction differs from germline at one of its ends, possibly a read error. The CDR3 reads CASSVVPDGDTVAFF. DNA of the CDR3: TGTGCCAGCAGCGTAGTCCCCGACGGGGACACTGTAGCTTTCTTT. The chain combines TRBV9 with TRBJ1-1; a possible D gene is TRBD1 (6 bases). This CDR3 region has 15 residues. Germline V gene sequence: CDR1 SGDLS, CDR2 YYNGEE.